This is a list of T cell receptor beta chains from one sample in a study of blood T cells in healthy people across ages. TCRdb passed the 5' RACE reads through MiXCR, listing each CDR3 protein once. The sample includes over 1,200,000 distinct CDR3 sequences, 45% to 70% of them seen just once. The sequencing input was blood. These receptors came from a man younger than 30 in good health. Both conserved end residues are part of each CDR3. The D gene is left open where the match is weak. Rows give clone size only sometimes, using once, few, many, or a class for an expanded clone.

CDR3aa: CASSLAGTGRQPQHF; CDR3nt: TGTGCCAGCAGCTTAGCAGGGACAGGGAGACAGCCCCAGCATTTT; v_gene: TRBV7-9; j_gene: TRBJ1-5; abundance: few; d_gene: TRBD1
CDR3aa: CSVVYRGNYGYTF; CDR3nt: TGCAGCGTTGTATACAGGGGGAACTATGGCTACACCTTC; v_gene: TRBV29-1; j_gene: TRBJ1-2; abundance: NA; d_gene: TRBD1
CDR3aa: CSAMSWTQYF; CDR3nt: TGCAGTGCTATGTCATGGACCCAGTACTTC; v_gene: TRBV20-1; j_gene: TRBJ2-5; abundance: NA; d_gene: NA
CDR3aa: CATMGLAGELNTGELFF; CDR3nt: TGTGCCACCATGGGACTAGCGGGGGAGCTGAACACCGGGGAGCTGTTTTTT; v_gene: TRBV24-1; j_gene: TRBJ2-2; abundance: NA; d_gene: TRBD2
CDR3aa: CASSQDRRIGELFF; CDR3nt: TGCGCCAGCAGCCAAGATCGGCGTATCGGGGAGCTGTTTTTT; v_gene: TRBV4-3; j_gene: TRBJ2-2; abundance: NA; d_gene: NA
CDR3aa: CASKFLSGETYEQYF; CDR3nt: TGTGCCAGCAAATTCCTTAGCGGGGAAACCTACGAGCAGTACTTC; v_gene: TRBV6-6; j_gene: TRBJ2-7; abundance: NA; d_gene: TRBD2
CDR3aa: CASSQVRPRVPEAFF; CDR3nt: TGCGCCAGCAGCCAAGTTCGCCCCAGGGTCCCTGAAGCTTTCTTT; v_gene: TRBV4-1; j_gene: TRBJ1-1; abundance: once; d_gene: NA
CDR3aa: CASSYGRQTSNEKLFF; CDR3nt: TGTGCCAGCAGTTACGGGCGACAAACCTCTAATGAAAAACTGTTTTTT; v_gene: TRBV6-6; j_gene: TRBJ1-4; abundance: NA; d_gene: NA
CDR3aa: CASSLLAGGREEQFF; CDR3nt: TGTGCCAGCAGCTTGCTAGCGGGGGGGCGAGAGGAGCAGTTCTTC; v_gene: TRBV11-3; j_gene: TRBJ2-1; abundance: NA; d_gene: TRBD2
CDR3aa: CASSLVGPGQGGDTEAFF; CDR3nt: TGTGCCAGCAGCTTAGTGGGTCCGGGACAGGGGGGGGACACTGAAGCTTTCTTT; v_gene: TRBV11-2; j_gene: TRBJ1-1; abundance: NA; d_gene: TRBD1
CDR3aa: CASSQTGQGASNTEAFF; CDR3nt: TGTGCCAGCAGCCAAACGGGACAGGGGGCTTCGAACACTGAAGCTTTCTTT; v_gene: TRBV4-2; j_gene: TRBJ1-1; abundance: NA; d_gene: TRBD1
CDR3aa: CASSLAAGSYEQYF; CDR3nt: TGTGCCAGCAGCTTAGCGGCAGGGTCCTACGAGCAGTACTTC; v_gene: TRBV7-2; j_gene: TRBJ2-7; abundance: many; d_gene: NA
CDR3aa: CSAAPPGGFNEQYF; CDR3nt: TGCAGTGCTGCTCCGCCAGGGGGTTTCAACGAGCAGTACTTC; v_gene: TRBV20-1; j_gene: TRBJ2-7; abundance: few; d_gene: TRBD1
CDR3aa: CSVSPTNNEQFF; CDR3nt: TGCAGCGTTAGCCCGACAAACAATGAGCAGTTCTTC; v_gene: TRBV29-1; j_gene: TRBJ2-1; abundance: NA; d_gene: NA
CDR3aa: CASSPLQEGNQPQHF; CDR3nt: TGTGCCAGCAGTCCATTACAGGAGGGAAATCAGCCCCAGCATTTT; v_gene: TRBV27; j_gene: TRBJ1-5; abundance: NA; d_gene: NA
CDR3aa: CASSLSVGQPQHF; CDR3nt: TGTGCCAGCAGTTTATCGGTTGGCCAGCCCCAGCATTTT; v_gene: TRBV27; j_gene: TRBJ1-5; abundance: NA; d_gene: NA
CDR3aa: CASSLGGDRGARETQYF; CDR3nt: TGTGCCAGCAGTTTAGGAGGAGACAGGGGTGCAAGGGAGACCCAGTACTTC; v_gene: TRBV28; j_gene: TRBJ2-5; abundance: once; d_gene: TRBD1
CDR3aa: CASSFTGVSEQFF; CDR3nt: TGTGCCAGCAGTTTTACAGGGGTTAGCGAGCAGTTCTTC; v_gene: TRBV27; j_gene: TRBJ2-1; abundance: NA; d_gene: TRBD1